The rows below give T cell receptor beta chains drawn from one sample of a study of blood T cell repertoires in COVID-19. Sequenced by immunoSEQ multiplex PCR; TCRdb stores in-frame clones only, minus some. The table includes approximately 330,000 clones, 87% detected once. The sample taken for sequencing was peripheral blood. These receptors were obtained from a man aged 25 to 40 with COVID-19, enrolled during active disease. CDR3s include the opening cysteine and the closing phenylalanine or tryptophan. A D gene is named only where the DNA matches it firmly. Where a row states a size, it is once, few, many or the class of an expanded clone; other rows omit it.

size | J | D | V | CDR3 | DNA
. | TRBJ2-3 | . | TRBV7-2 | CASSPEGLHLTDTQYF | TGTGCCAGCAGCCCTGAAGGACTTCACCTCACAGATACGCAGTATTTT
. | TRBJ1-1 | . | TRBV28 | CASRLDRQNTEAFF | TGTGCCAGCAGACTAGACAGGCAGAACACTGAAGCTTTCTTT
. | TRBJ2-1 | TRBD1 | TRBV11-2 | CASTTGLEQFF | TGTGCCAGCACGACAGGGCTTGAGCAGTTCTTC
. | TRBJ2-6 | TRBD1 | TRBV18 | CASSTLNRGPGANVLTF | TGTGCCAGCTCAACGCTTAACAGGGGTCCCGGGGCCAACGTCCTGACTTTC
once | TRBJ2-7 | TRBD1 | TRBV29-1 | CSVEDLGTGRDEQYF | TGCAGCGTTGAAGACCTCGGGACAGGGAGGGACGAGCAGTACTTC
. | TRBJ2-1 | TRBD2 | TRBV9 | CASSPKMTSGGQSSYNEQFF | TGTGCCAGCAGCCCAAAAATGACTAGCGGGGGCCAGAGCTCCTACAATGAGCAGTTCTTC
. | TRBJ1-2 | TRBD1 | TRBV5-4 | CASSPGGGTGRAGRAGYTF | TGTGCCAGCAGCCCCGGGGGCGGGACAGGGCGTGCGGGGCGGGCCGGCTACACCTTC
once | TRBJ2-7 | TRBD1 | TRBV7-2 | CASSHTRDRGYEQYF | TGTGCCAGCAGCCATACCCGGGACAGGGGCTACGAGCAGTACTTC
once | TRBJ2-4 | TRBD2 | TRBV7-2 | CASSSGLAGNIQYF | TGTGCCAGCAGCTCTGGACTAGCGGGAAACATTCAGTACTTC
. | TRBJ2-7 | TRBD2 | TRBV7-9 | CASSLGLAGGKLSYEQYF | TGTGCCAGCAGCCTGGGGCTAGCGGGAGGTAAACTCTCCTACGAGCAGTACTTC
. | TRBJ2-7 | . | TRBV29-1 | CSVTDGGSSYEQYF | TGCAGCGTTACCGACGGTGGGAGCTCCTACGAGCAGTACTTC
once | TRBJ2-1 | . | TRBV28 | CASKAEGRKQFF | TGTGCCAGCAAGGCCGAGGGCCGGAAGCAGTTCTTC
. | TRBJ2-5 | . | TRBV9 | CASRGTGETQYF | TGTGCCAGCAGGGGTACGGGGGAGACCCAGTACTTC
. | TRBJ1-6 | . | TRBV9 | CASSSRGGGESPLHF | TGTGCCAGCAGCTCCCGGGGAGGGGGGGAATCACCCCTCCACTTT
few | TRBJ2-5 | TRBD2 | TRBV6-2/TRBV6-3 | CASSGRTSGGLKETQYF | TGTGCCAGCAGTGGACGGACTAGCGGGGGGCTGAAAGAGACCCAGTACTTC
once | TRBJ1-4 | . | TRBV14 | CASSQDRTSDEKLFF | TGTGCCAGCAGCCAAGATCGTACGTCAGATGAAAAACTGTTTTTT
. | TRBJ1-2 | TRBD1 | TRBV3-1/TRBV3-2 | CASSRTTGLDYGYTF | TGTGCCAGCAGCCGAACGACAGGGTTAGACTATGGCTACACCTTC
. | TRBJ2-1 | . | TRBV9 | CASSPSGGPLNNEQFF | TGTGCCAGCAGCCCCTCCGGGGGGCCGTTAAACAATGAGCAGTTCTTC
. | TRBJ2-7 | . | TRBV6-5 | CASSLGKRSGEYF | TGTGCCAGCAGCCTCGGAAAGCGTTCCGGGGAGTACTTC
. | TRBJ1-6 | . | TRBV6-2/TRBV6-3 | CASSYGGQEYNSPLHF | TGTGCCAGCAGTTACGGGGGACAAGAGTATAATTCACCCCTCCACTTT
. | TRBJ2-1 | TRBD1 | TRBV28 | CASSSGQGSYNEQFF | TGTGCCAGCAGTTCGGGACAGGGATCCTACAATGAGCAGTTCTTC
. | TRBJ1-2 | . | TRBV18 | CASSPRSTGSTYGYTF | TGTGCCAGCTCACCAAGGAGCACCGGGTCAACCTATGGCTACACCTTC
. | TRBJ2-1 | TRBD2 | TRBV5-4 | CASRRESGNEQFF | TGTGCCAGCAGGCGGGAGTCTGGTAATGAGCAGTTCTTC
few | TRBJ2-2 | . | TRBV21-1 | CASSKVGGDTGELFF | TGTGCCAGCAGCAAAGTCGGCGGGGACACCGGGGAGCTGTTTTTT
. | TRBJ1-1 | . | TRBV18 | CASSRAFQGLEEAFF | TGTGCCAGCTCTCGTGCCTTCCAGGGCCTCGAAGAAGCTTTCTTT
many | TRBJ1-1 | . | TRBV19 | CASSQGNTEAFF | TGTGCCAGTAGCCAGGGAAACACTGAAGCTTTCTTT
few | TRBJ2-2 | TRBD1 | TRBV7-9 | CASTPGQGAYFNTGELFF | TGTGCCAGTACCCCGGGACAGGGGGCCTACTTTAACACCGGGGAGCTGTTTTTT
few | TRBJ1-1 | . | TRBV19 | CRSGNTEAFF | TGCAGAAGCGGGAACACTGAAGCTTTCTTT
few | TRBJ1-5 | TRBD1 | TRBV19 | CASSIGQGVNQPQHF | TGTGCCAGTAGTATTGGGCAGGGGGTCAATCAGCCCCAGCATTTT
. | TRBJ2-7 | . | TRBV30 | CAWSVSFLNEQYF | TGTGCCTGGAGTGTGTCGTTTTTAAACGAGCAGTACTTC
. | TRBJ2-7 | TRBD2 | TRBV28 | CASSPSGMESYEQYF | TGTGCCAGCAGTCCTAGCGGGATGGAATCCTACGAGCAGTACTTC
. | TRBJ2-7 | . | TRBV18 | CASSTPSAGNPYEQYF | TGTGCCAGCTCAACACCGTCCGCAGGGAATCCCTACGAGCAGTACTTC
. | TRBJ2-5 | . | TRBV11-1 | CASSLARQEETQYF | TGTGCCAGCAGCTTAGCGCGACAGGAAGAGACCCAGTACTTC
. | TRBJ2-5 | . | TRBV3-1/TRBV3-2 | CASSQSRTPKGETQYF | TGTGCCAGCAGCCAATCTCGGACACCAAAAGGAGAGACCCAGTACTTC
. | TRBJ1-1 | . | TRBV6-6 | CASTAVGGAFF | TGTGCCAGTACAGCCGTAGGGGGAGCTTTCTTT
. | TRBJ2-5 | . | TRBV30 | CAWSVLGDSQYF | TGTGCCTGGAGTGTACTCGGGGACTCCCAGTACTTC
. | TRBJ2-4 | . | TRBV28 | CASSLWGRGSDKNIQYF | TGTGCCAGCAGTTTATGGGGCAGGGGATCGGACAAAAACATTCAGTACTTC
. | TRBJ2-1 | TRBD1 | TRBV18 | CASSPDRGVPNEQFF | TGTGCCAGCTCACCAGACAGGGGCGTTCCGAATGAGCAGTTCTTC
once | TRBJ1-1 | TRBD1 | TRBV29-1 | CSVGGGTGNPQEAFF | TGCAGCGTTGGGGGCGGGACAGGGAACCCCCAAGAAGCTTTCTTT
. | TRBJ1-2 | . | TRBV19 | CASRPGLNYGYTF | TGTGCCAGTAGGCCAGGGCTTAACTATGGCTACACCTTC
. | TRBJ2-7 | TRBD2 | TRBV4-3 | CASSSGRAADEQYF | TGCGCCAGCAGTAGCGGGAGGGCCGCGGACGAGCAGTACTTC
. | TRBJ2-7 | TRBD1 | TRBV19 | CASKPPGTGLHEQYF | TGTGCCAGTAAACCCCCCGGGACAGGGCTCCACGAGCAGTACTTC
. | TRBJ1-4 | . | TRBV7-2 | CASSLSAGEKLFF | TGTGCCAGCAGCTTAAGTGCCGGGGAAAAACTGTTTTTT
. | TRBJ2-6 | . | TRBV9 | CASSVAGSGANVLTF | TGTGCCAGCAGCGTAGCGGGTTCTGGGGCCAACGTCCTGACTTTC
. | TRBJ2-7 | . | TRBV19 | CASSTDRTSYEQYF | TGTGCCAGTAGTACGGACAGAACTTCCTACGAGCAGTACTTC
. | TRBJ2-3 | TRBD2 | TRBV9 | CASSVVGREGTDTQYF | TGTGCCAGCAGCGTAGTTGGGCGGGAGGGTACAGATACGCAGTATTTT
. | TRBJ2-1 | TRBD2 | TRBV28 | CASIDSSGLHNEQFF | TGTGCCAGCATCGACTCTAGCGGGCTCCACAATGAGCAGTTCTTC
. | TRBJ2-2 | . | TRBV9 | CASSAKYTGELFF | TGTGCCAGCAGCGCTAAGTATACCGGGGAGCTGTTTTTT
. | TRBJ1-3 | TRBD1 | TRBV5-4 | CASSLDRGSRSGNTIYF | TGTGCCAGCAGCCTGGACAGGGGGAGCCGTTCTGGAAACACCATATATTTT
. | TRBJ2-1 | TRBD2 | TRBV24-1 | CATQSGRASYNEQFF | TGTGCCACCCAATCCGGGAGGGCCAGCTACAATGAGCAGTTCTTC
. | TRBJ2-7 | . | TRBV27 | CASSSWGREQYF | TGTGCCAGCAGTTCTTGGGGGCGCGAGCAGTACTTC
. | TRBJ1-3 | . | TRBV3-1/TRBV3-2 | CASSQRSSGNTIYF | TGTGCCAGCAGCCAACGGAGCTCTGGAAACACCATATATTTT
. | TRBJ1-1 | . | TRBV7-9 | CASSFAGATEAFF | TGTGCCAGCAGCTTCGCGGGGGCCACTGAAGCTTTCTTT
. | TRBJ2-2 | TRBD1 | TRBV5-4 | CASSLPWTGVTGELFF | TGTGCCAGCAGCCTTCCATGGACAGGGGTCACCGGGGAGCTGTTTTTT
. | TRBJ1-2 | . | TRBV29-1 | CSFLKYRANYGYTF | TGCAGCTTTCTAAAGTACAGGGCTAACTATGGCTACACCTTC
. | TRBJ2-7 | . | TRBV7-6 | CASSGNQGVGGEQYF | TGTGCCAGCAGCGGGAACCAGGGGGTCGGGGGCGAGCAGTACTTC
. | TRBJ1-4 | TRBD1 | TRBV2 | CASKLGTGATNEKLFF | TGTGCCAGCAAACTAGGGACAGGGGCAACTAATGAAAAACTGTTTTTT